Below, 23 T cell receptor beta chains from the same sample are listed, as sequenced in a study of cytomegalovirus exposure and HLA in healthy donors. The PCR employed 60 Vbeta primers together with 13 Jbeta primers. Profiled with immunoSEQ multiplex PCR; TCRdb holds only in-frame clones, not every one. The repertoire has some 150,000 clones, around 75% of them found once; the top ten carry less than 5%. Input material: PBMCs. These receptors were collected from a man aged 60-69 years in good health and CMV-seronegative.

The chain joins TRBV10-3 to TRBJ2-1; 9 nucleotides agree with TRBD2. The CDR3 covers 16 residues. Germline V gene sequence: CDR1 ENHRY, CDR2 SYGVKD. The trim removed 6 bases at V and 0 bases at J, leaving 6 bases unmatched. Here the CDR3 DNA reads TGTGCCATCAGGGATAATAGCGGGAGCTCCTACAATGAGCAGTTCTTC. It encodes CAIRDNSGSSYNEQFF.

This clone was counted a few times. V gene TRBV2 combines with J gene TRBJ2-7; 8 bases agree with TRBD1. Germline assignment: CDR1 SNHLY and CDR2 FYNNEI. Unmatched junction bases numbered 8, after V lost 7 bases and J lost 3 bases. The CDR3 is made up of 14 amino acids. The CDR3 coding sequence is TGTGCCAGCAAGGACAGGGAGGATTACTACGAGCAGTACTTC. This codes for CASKDREDYYEQYF.

The chain combines TRBV5-1 with TRBJ1-1; 8 bases agree with TRBD1. V shed 1 base, J shed 2 bases, and the junction held 4 bases outside the gene matches. Germline CDR1 reads SGHRS; CDR2 reads YFSETQ. The CDR3 extends over 15 amino acids. The CDR3 region is CASSLFGQGNTEAFF. In nucleotides, the CDR3 is TGCGCCAGCAGCTTGTTTGGACAGGGAAACACTGAAGCTTTCTTT.

V gene TRBV7-9 combines with J gene TRBJ2-3, with D tentatively TRBD2 (5 bases). Trimming shortened V by 2 bases and J by 1 base, and 13 bases separated the two germline ends. Germline CDR1 SEHNR, CDR2 FQNEAQ (reference sequence). This CDR3 is built from 16 residues. CDR3 in amino acids: CASSLTKGGRTDTQYF. CDR3 DNA sequence: TGTGCCAGCAGCTTAACAAAGGGCGGGCGCACAGATACGCAGTATTTT. Looking up the rest from reference TRBV7-9 and TRBJ2-3 gives the full variable domain: DTGVSQNPRHKITKRGQNVTFRCDPISEHNRLYWYRQTLGQGPEFLTYFQNEAQLEKSRLLSDRFSAERPKGSFSTLEIQRTEQGDSAMYLCASSLTKGGRTDTQYFGPGTRLTVL.

This clone occurred once. The V gene is TRBV28, the J gene TRBJ2-7, with 8 bases matching TRBD1. Germline V CDR1 and CDR2: MDHEN, SYDVKM. The CDR3 covers 15 residues. With 5 bases clipped from V and 2 bases from J, the junction kept 8 bases outside the gene matches. In DNA form, the CDR3 reads TGTGCCAGCAGTGCCAGGGGGCGCGGGACCTACGAGCAGTACTTC. Its translation is CASSARGRGTYEQYF.

This clone occurred once. The rearrangement links TRBV30 to TRBJ1-4; 7 bases are shared with TRBD1. This CDR3 is 14 amino acids long. CDR1 and CDR2 from the germline V gene are GTSNPN and SVGIG (reference sequence). V trimming: 0 bases; J trimming: 7 bases; junction bases outside the gene matches: 5. The CDR3 is CAWSVNAGGEKLFF. The CDR3 DNA sequence: TGTGCCTGGAGTGTAAACGCAGGGGGTGAAAAACTGTTTTTT.

This clone was seen only once. The rearrangement links TRBV5-1 to TRBJ2-1; 9 nucleotides line up with TRBD2. Trimming at V came to 0 bases and at J to 4 bases, leaving 8 bases not matched to a gene. The CDR3 has 17 amino acids. Germline values: CDR1 SGHRS, CDR2 YFSETQ. The CDR3 region is CASSLAFGTSSYNEQFF. The CDR3 DNA reads TGCGCCAGCAGCTTGGCTTTCGGGACTAGCTCTTACAATGAGCAGTTCTTC.

This clone has just a few counts. The J gene is TRBJ2-7, the V gene TRBV9, with a tentative D call TRBD2 (5 bases). The V gene lost 3 bases and the J gene lost 1 base, with 11 bases spanning the gap. The CDR3 is 14 residues long. In germline, CDR1 is SGDLS, CDR2 YYNGEE. Here the CDR3 reads CASSGRGPSYEQYF. DNA for the CDR3: TGTGCCAGCAGCGGCCGCGGGCCTTCCTACGAGCAGTACTTC.

This rearrangement joins TRBV6-5 to TRBJ2-7, with D possibly matching TRBD2 (5 bases). V was pared by 5 bases and J by 2 bases, with 10 bases between. CDR1 is MNHEY, CDR2 SVGAGI, per germline. The CDR3 totals 13 residues. The CDR3: CASSRRTTYEQYF. In DNA, the CDR3 is TGTGCCAGCAGTCGGAGGACCACCTACGAGCAGTACTTC.

The chain couples TRBV19 to TRBJ2-1; the match to TRBD1 covers 10 bases. The CDR3 is made up of 14 amino acids. Germline CDR1 reads LNHDA; CDR2 reads SQIVND (reference sequence). V trimming: 2 bases; J trimming: 6 bases; junction bases outside the gene matches: 1. CDR3 region: CASSIRDRGNEQFF. DNA of the CDR3: TGTGCCAGTAGTATAAGGGACAGGGGCAATGAGCAGTTCTTC.

This rearrangement joins TRBV6-6 to TRBJ1-1; 8 bases map to TRBD1. The CDR3 extends over 14 amino acids. Germline assignment: CDR1 MNHNY and CDR2 SVGAGI (reference sequence). The V and J ends lost 7 bases and 1 base, in that order; junction bases with no gene match: 5. The CDR3 coding sequence is TGTGCCAGCACCCTGGACAGGGAGAACACTGAAGCTTTCTTT. The encoded protein is CASTLDRENTEAFF.

The sample holds a few counts of this clone. The chain is built from TRBV27 and TRBJ1-2; TRBD1 aligns across 9 bases. J gave up 5 bases and V 5 bases, and 6 bases lay outside the gene matches. The V gene's germline CDR1 is MNHEY and CDR2 SMNVEV (reference sequence). CDR3 length: 14 amino acids. This chain's CDR3 is CASSPHRGPYGYTF. In DNA, the CDR3 is TGTGCCAGCAGTCCCCACAGGGGGCCGTATGGCTACACCTTC.

The chain joins TRBV18 to TRBJ2-3; possibly TRBD1 for D (6 bases). Trimming left V 2 bases short and J 2 bases short, with 14 bases between. The CDR3 is 16 amino acids. Germline CDR1 is KGHSH and CDR2 is LQKENI. CDR3 in DNA: TGTGCCAGCTCACCAGAGAAGACAGGTATCACAGATACGCAGTATTTT. Amino acid sequence: CASSPEKTGITDTQYF.

V is TRBV9 and J is TRBJ1-1; TRBD1 might be the D (5 bases). Trimming cost V 4 bases and J 0 bases, with 10 bases left between them. Germline assignment: CDR1 SGDLS and CDR2 YYNGEE. The CDR3 length is 14 residues. The CDR3 sequence is CASSLRTLNTEAFF. In nucleotides, the CDR3 is TGTGCCAGCAGCCTAAGGACACTGAACACTGAAGCTTTCTTT.

The chain links TRBV5-1 to TRBJ2-7, with 11 bases fitting TRBD1. The CDR3 is 18 amino acids. The V segment lost 3 bases and the J segment 2 bases; nucleotides outside the gene matches: 13. CDR1 SGHRS and CDR2 YFSETQ come from the germline V gene. CDR3 amino acids: CASSYLLSGTGGAYEQYF. The CDR3 nucleotides are TGCGCCAGCAGCTACCTACTGAGTGGGACAGGGGGTGCCTACGAGCAGTACTTC.

This clone was detected once. A read error may produce the germline difference seen at one junction end. Written as DNA, the CDR3 is TGTGCCCGGAGGGCTAGCGGGGCGAACACCGGGGAGCTGTTTTTT. Protein product: CARRASGANTGELFF. This chain connects TRBV30 to TRBJ2-2; 9 bases map to TRBD2. The germline gives CDR1 GTSNPN, CDR2 SVGIG (reference sequence). This CDR3 comprises 15 residues.

The rearrangement links TRBV4-2 to TRBJ2-5; TRBD2 aligns across 8 bases. The V and J ends lost 2 bases and 0 bases, in that order; junction bases with no gene match: 17. The CDR3 has 20 amino acids. The germline V gene has CDR1 LGHNA and CDR2 YNFKEQ. The CDR3 bases are TGTGCCAGCAGCCAATTCGATTGGAGGGTTGCAGCGGGGGACCAAGAGACCCAGTACTTC. Translated, it gives CASSQFDWRVAAGDQETQYF.

The chain uses TRBV29-1 and TRBJ1-1, with D possibly being TRBD1 (5 bases). The CDR3 is 14 amino acids. Germline V lookup: CDR1 SQVTM, CDR2 ANQGSEA. Trimming took 1 base from V and 1 from J, leaving 10 bases between them. CDR3 DNA: TGCAGCGTTGAAGTGACGGGGGGGAACACTGAAGCTTTCTTT. Its translation is CSVEVTGGNTEAFF.

This clone was seen a few times. The V gene is TRBV19, the J gene TRBJ2-1; the D gene is possibly TRBD2 (6 bases). Looked up from germline, CDR1 is LNHDA and CDR2 is SQIVND (reference sequence). Trimming cost V 3 bases and J 7 bases, with 16 bases left between them. The CDR3 loop spans 15 amino acids. The CDR3 DNA sequence: TGTGCCAGTAGTATCGGGACTGCCTCGGGGAATGAGCAGTTCTTC. Residues: CASSIGTASGNEQFF.

The chain couples TRBV9 to TRBJ2-1; 11 positions match TRBD2. This CDR3 comprises 15 residues. CDR1 and CDR2 (germline): SGDLS, YYNGEE. V lost 4 bases and J lost 2; bases outside the gene matches: 2. This CDR3 reads CASSRGLAAYNEQFF. CDR3 bases: TGTGCCAGCAGCCGGGGACTAGCGGCCTACAATGAGCAGTTCTTC.

The chain joins TRBV5-1 to TRBJ1-1, with D possibly TRBD1 on 5 matching bases. With 3 bases removed from V and 0 bases from J, the gap between germline ends came to 15 bases. Germline values: CDR1 SGHRS, CDR2 YFSETQ. The CDR3 contains 16 residues. CDR3 nucleotide sequence: TGCGCCAGCAGCTACCCAGACAGAGCCATGAACACTGAAGCTTTCTTT. Protein sequence: CASSYPDRAMNTEAFF.

This clone occurred a few times. The chain combines TRBV5-6 with TRBJ2-4; 7 nucleotides align to TRBD1. The J segment lost 4 bases and the V segment lost 0 bases, leaving 4 bases of the junction unmatched. The CDR3 contains 15 residues. CDR1 is SGHDT, CDR2 YYEEEE, per germline. The CDR3 is CASSLEGTAKNIQYF. The CDR3 DNA is TGTGCCAGCAGCTTGGAAGGGACAGCTAAAAACATTCAGTACTTC.

This sequence joins TRBV30 and TRBJ2-5, with a tentative D call TRBD1 (6 bases). CDR1 GTSNPN and CDR2 SVGIG come from the germline V gene (reference sequence). V was clipped by 0 bases and J by 2 bases, with 10 bases between them. This CDR3 region has 14 residues. CDR3 DNA: TGTGCCTGGAGTGTACATGGACAGCAAGAGACCCAGTACTTC. It yields the protein CAWSVHGQQETQYF. The variable domain in full, with the rest retrieved from reference TRBV30 and TRBJ2-5, is SQTIHQWPATLVQPVGSPLSLECTVEGTSNPNLYWYRQAAGRGLQLLFYSVGIGQISSEVPQNLSASRPQDRQFILSSKKLLLSDSGFYLCAWSVHGQQETQYFGPGTRLLVL.